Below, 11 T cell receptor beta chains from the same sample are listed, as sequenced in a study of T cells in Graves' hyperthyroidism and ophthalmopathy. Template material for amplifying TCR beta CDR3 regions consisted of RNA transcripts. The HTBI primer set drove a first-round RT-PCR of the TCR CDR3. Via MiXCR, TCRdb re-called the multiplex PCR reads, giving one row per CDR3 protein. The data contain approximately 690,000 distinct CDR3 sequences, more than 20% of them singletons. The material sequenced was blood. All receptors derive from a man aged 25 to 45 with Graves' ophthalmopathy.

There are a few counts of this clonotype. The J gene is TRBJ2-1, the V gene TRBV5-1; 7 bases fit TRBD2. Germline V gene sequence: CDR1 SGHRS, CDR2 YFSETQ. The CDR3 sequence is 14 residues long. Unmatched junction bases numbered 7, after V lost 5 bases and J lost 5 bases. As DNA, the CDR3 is TGCGCCAGCAGTCAATCCAGCGGGAACAATGAGCAGTTCTTC. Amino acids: CASSQSSGNNEQFF.

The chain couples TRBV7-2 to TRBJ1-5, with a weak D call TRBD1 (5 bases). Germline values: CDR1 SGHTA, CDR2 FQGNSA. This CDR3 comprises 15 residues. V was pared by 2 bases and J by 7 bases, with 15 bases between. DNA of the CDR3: TGTGCCAGCAGCTTATTAGGGGTAGTAGGGCAGCCCCAGCATTTT. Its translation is CASSLLGVVGQPQHF.

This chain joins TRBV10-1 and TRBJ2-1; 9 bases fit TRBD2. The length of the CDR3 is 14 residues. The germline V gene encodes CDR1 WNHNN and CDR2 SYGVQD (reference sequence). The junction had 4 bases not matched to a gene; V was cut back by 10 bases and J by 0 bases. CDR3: CATLSGSSYNEQFF. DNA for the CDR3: TGCGCCACCCTTAGCGGGAGCTCCTACAATGAGCAGTTCTTC.

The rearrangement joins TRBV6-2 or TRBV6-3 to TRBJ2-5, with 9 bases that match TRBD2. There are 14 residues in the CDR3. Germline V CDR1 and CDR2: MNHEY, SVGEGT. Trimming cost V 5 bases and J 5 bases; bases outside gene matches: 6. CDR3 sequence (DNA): TGTGCCAGCAGTGATACTAGCGGGTGGGAGACCCAGTACTTC. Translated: CASSDTSGWETQYF.

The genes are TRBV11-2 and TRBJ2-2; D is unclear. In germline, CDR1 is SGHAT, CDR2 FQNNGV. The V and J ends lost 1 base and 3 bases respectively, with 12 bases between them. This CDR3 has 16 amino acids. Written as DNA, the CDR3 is TGTGCCAGCAGCTTAGGGCCGGCCTGGGACACCGGGGAGCTGTTTTTT. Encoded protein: CASSLGPAWDTGELFF.

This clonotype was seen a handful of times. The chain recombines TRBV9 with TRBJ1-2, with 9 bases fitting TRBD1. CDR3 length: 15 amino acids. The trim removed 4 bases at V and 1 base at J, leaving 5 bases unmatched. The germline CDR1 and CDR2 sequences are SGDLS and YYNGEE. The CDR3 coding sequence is TGTGCCAGCAGCTCCACAGGGGGCCTTAACTATGGCTACACCTTC. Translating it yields CASSSTGGLNYGYTF.

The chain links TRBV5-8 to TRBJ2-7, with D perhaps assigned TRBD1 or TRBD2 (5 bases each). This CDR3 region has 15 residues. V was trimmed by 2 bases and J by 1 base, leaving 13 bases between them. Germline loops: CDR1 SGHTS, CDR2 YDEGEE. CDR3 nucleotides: TGTGCCAGCAGCTTCCGCAGAGGGGAATCCTACGAGCAGTACTTC. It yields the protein CASSFRRGESYEQYF.

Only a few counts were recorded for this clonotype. The CDR3 DNA reads TGTGCCAGCAGCTTAATAGGGACCGGGGCCAACGTCCTGACTTTC. Residues: CASSLIGTGANVLTF. The chain employs TRBV7-2 and TRBJ2-6; D is possibly TRBD1 or TRBD2 (5 bases each). Trimming took off 2 bases at V and 4 bases at J, with 9 bases between the two ends. Per germline, CDR1 SGHTA and CDR2 FQGNSA. The CDR3 extends over 15 amino acids.

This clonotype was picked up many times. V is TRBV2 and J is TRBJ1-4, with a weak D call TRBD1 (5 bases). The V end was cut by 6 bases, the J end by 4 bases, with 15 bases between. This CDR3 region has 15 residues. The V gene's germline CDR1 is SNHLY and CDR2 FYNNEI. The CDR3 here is CASRARDARNEKLFF. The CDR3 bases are TGTGCCAGCAGAGCCCGGGACGCGCGTAATGAAAAACTGTTTTTT.

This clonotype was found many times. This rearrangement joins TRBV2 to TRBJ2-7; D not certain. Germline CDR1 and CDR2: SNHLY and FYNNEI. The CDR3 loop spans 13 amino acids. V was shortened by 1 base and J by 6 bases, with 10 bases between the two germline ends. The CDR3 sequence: CASSEELVPEQYF. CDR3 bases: TGTGCCAGCAGTGAAGAACTCGTACCCGAGCAGTACTTC.

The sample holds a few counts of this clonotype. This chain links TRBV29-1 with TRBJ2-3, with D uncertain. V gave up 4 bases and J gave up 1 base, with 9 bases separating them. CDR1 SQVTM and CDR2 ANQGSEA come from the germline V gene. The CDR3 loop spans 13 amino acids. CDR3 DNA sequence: TGCAGCGTTGTATTAGCCGGCACAGATACGCAGTATTTT. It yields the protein CSVVLAGTDTQYF.